This is a list of T cell receptor beta chains from one sample in a study of shared clonotypes between healthy human individuals. The repertoire was sequenced with immunoSEQ multiplex PCR; TCRdb's copy has only in-frame clones and lacks some. Of around 2,000,000 clones in the sample, approximately 94% were seen once. The sample consisted of naive CD8+ T cells from PBMCs. Receptors originate from a young man in good health. Some clones in this sample may be carry-over from other donors' samples. The CDR3 runs from the conserved cysteine through the conserved F or W. Each record gives: D gene, V gene, J gene, clone size, CDR3 protein, CDR3 DNA. D genes are given only for firm matches. Size tells how often a clone was seen (once, few, many) or the class of an expanded clone, and some rows leave it out.

D gene: NA
V gene: TRBV5-1
J gene: TRBJ2-7
clone size: NA
CDR3 protein: CASSLDPSYEQYF
CDR3 DNA: TGCGCCAGCAGCTTGGACCCTAGTTACGAGCAGTACTTC

D gene: TRBD1
V gene: TRBV27
J gene: TRBJ2-7
clone size: NA
CDR3 protein: CASRDRGRGLEQYF
CDR3 DNA: TGTGCCAGCAGGGACAGGGGGCGGGGGCTCGAGCAGTACTTC

D gene: TRBD2
V gene: TRBV4-1
J gene: TRBJ2-1
clone size: NA
CDR3 protein: CASSPGTGTRVVNEQFF
CDR3 DNA: TGCGCCAGCAGCCCCGGGACCGGGACTAGGGTTGTCAATGAGCAGTTCTTC

D gene: NA
V gene: TRBV10-3
J gene: TRBJ1-5
clone size: NA
CDR3 protein: CAITSAGDQPQHF
CDR3 DNA: TGTGCCATCACCTCGGCGGGGGATCAGCCCCAGCATTTT

D gene: NA
V gene: TRBV7-9
J gene: TRBJ1-4
clone size: NA
CDR3 protein: CASSSLGLGEKLFF
CDR3 DNA: TGTGCCAGCAGCTCCCTCGGGTTGGGGGAAAAACTGTTTTTT

D gene: NA
V gene: TRBV5-1
J gene: TRBJ1-1
clone size: NA
CDR3 protein: CASSLEGNRGTEAFF
CDR3 DNA: TGCGCCAGCAGCTTGGAGGGAAACCGGGGAACTGAAGCTTTCTTT

D gene: TRBD2
V gene: TRBV28
J gene: TRBJ2-7
clone size: NA
CDR3 protein: CASSLSLAVPYEQYF
CDR3 DNA: TGTGCCAGCAGTTTAAGTCTAGCGGTACCCTACGAGCAGTACTTC

D gene: NA
V gene: TRBV25-1
J gene: TRBJ2-5
clone size: NA
CDR3 protein: CASSESLVFEETQYF
CDR3 DNA: TGTGCCAGCAGTGAATCTTTGGTGTTTGAAGAGACCCAGTACTTC

D gene: NA
V gene: TRBV2
J gene: TRBJ1-1
clone size: NA
CDR3 protein: CASSIWGGRLNTEAFF
CDR3 DNA: TGTGCCAGCTCCATTTGGGGGGGGCGCCTAAACACTGAAGCTTTCTTT

D gene: NA
V gene: TRBV28
J gene: TRBJ1-4
clone size: NA
CDR3 protein: CASSFFGANEKLFF
CDR3 DNA: TGTGCCAGCAGTTTCTTCGGGGCTAATGAAAAACTGTTTTTT

D gene: TRBD2
V gene: TRBV4-1
J gene: TRBJ2-1
clone size: once
CDR3 protein: CASSQDRNGRAFF
CDR3 DNA: TGCGCCAGCAGCCAAGATCGAAACGGGAGGGCGTTCTTC

D gene: NA
V gene: TRBV30
J gene: TRBJ2-7
clone size: NA
CDR3 protein: CAWSPGPPYEQYF
CDR3 DNA: TGTGCCTGGAGTCCCGGGCCACCTTACGAGCAGTACTTC

D gene: NA
V gene: TRBV5-1
J gene: TRBJ2-3
clone size: NA
CDR3 protein: CASSLGTIQSTDTQYF
CDR3 DNA: TGCGCCAGCAGCTTGGGTACTATACAGAGCACAGATACGCAGTATTTT

D gene: NA
V gene: TRBV9
J gene: TRBJ2-2
clone size: once
CDR3 protein: CASSVDGGQSGELFF
CDR3 DNA: TGTGCCAGCAGCGTAGACGGGGGGCAGAGCGGGGAGCTGTTTTTT

D gene: TRBD1
V gene: TRBV19
J gene: TRBJ2-5
clone size: once
CDR3 protein: CASSRQGYEETQYF
CDR3 DNA: TGTGCCAGTAGCCGACAGGGTTATGAGGAGACCCAGTACTTC

D gene: TRBD1
V gene: TRBV13
J gene: TRBJ2-3
clone size: NA
CDR3 protein: CASSARDRSTDTQYF
CDR3 DNA: TGTGCCAGCAGCGCCAGGGACAGGAGCACAGATACGCAGTATTTT

D gene: NA
V gene: TRBV28
J gene: TRBJ2-7
clone size: NA
CDR3 protein: CASSFTGSRYEQYF
CDR3 DNA: TGTGCCAGCAGTTTTACAGGGTCTCGATACGAGCAGTACTTC

D gene: TRBD2
V gene: TRBV29-1
J gene: TRBJ2-3
clone size: NA
CDR3 protein: CSVTYTSGTTDTQYF
CDR3 DNA: TGCAGCGTGACCTATACTAGCGGAACCACAGATACGCAGTATTTT

D gene: TRBD2
V gene: TRBV27
J gene: TRBJ2-7
clone size: NA
CDR3 protein: CASSPSAGERASEQYF
CDR3 DNA: TGTGCCAGCAGTCCCTCGGCGGGAGAGCGGGCGAGCGAGCAGTACTTC

D gene: NA
V gene: TRBV29-1
J gene: TRBJ2-7
clone size: NA
CDR3 protein: CSAESGGSYEQYF
CDR3 DNA: TGCAGCGCCGAATCTGGTGGCTCCTACGAGCAGTACTTC

D gene: TRBD2
V gene: TRBV4-1
J gene: TRBJ2-1
clone size: NA
CDR3 protein: CASSRDYSGTSNEQFF
CDR3 DNA: TGCGCCAGCAGCCGTGACTATAGCGGGACAAGCAATGAGCAGTTCTTC

D gene: TRBD2
V gene: TRBV5-1
J gene: TRBJ2-7
clone size: NA
CDR3 protein: CASSLAREGLHEQYF
CDR3 DNA: TGCGCCAGCAGCTTGGCGCGGGAGGGCCTGCACGAGCAGTACTTC

D gene: NA
V gene: TRBV7-9
J gene: TRBJ2-7
clone size: NA
CDR3 protein: CASSRGLPFDYEQYF
CDR3 DNA: TGTGCCAGCAGCCGGGGTCTCCCCTTCGACTACGAGCAGTACTTC

D gene: NA
V gene: TRBV7-8
J gene: TRBJ1-5
clone size: NA
CDR3 protein: CASSLDPTGSNQPQHF
CDR3 DNA: TGTGCCAGCAGCTTAGATCCAACAGGGAGCAATCAGCCCCAGCATTTT

D gene: NA
V gene: TRBV7-2
J gene: TRBJ2-4
clone size: NA
CDR3 protein: CASIPQLSGQVHERIQYF
CDR3 DNA: TGTGCCAGCATCCCTCAACTGTCCGGGCAGGTTCATGAAAGGATTCAGTACTTC

D gene: TRBD1
V gene: TRBV28
J gene: TRBJ2-7
clone size: NA
CDR3 protein: CASSAGQGSYEQYF
CDR3 DNA: TGTGCCAGCAGTGCGGGACAGGGTTCCTACGAGCAGTACTTC

D gene: TRBD2
V gene: TRBV9
J gene: TRBJ2-7
clone size: NA
CDR3 protein: CASSVSTSGSLHEQYF
CDR3 DNA: TGTGCCAGCAGCGTATCGACTAGCGGGAGTCTCCACGAGCAGTACTTC

D gene: NA
V gene: TRBV14
J gene: TRBJ2-7
clone size: NA
CDR3 protein: CASSPDPRGYEQYF
CDR3 DNA: TGTGCCAGCAGCCCGGACCCCCGAGGCTACGAGCAGTACTTC

D gene: TRBD2
V gene: TRBV6-6
J gene: TRBJ2-7
clone size: NA
CDR3 protein: CAAGLAGLYEQYF
CDR3 DNA: TGTGCCGCCGGCCTAGCGGGGCTGTACGAGCAGTACTTC

D gene: NA
V gene: TRBV29-1
J gene: TRBJ2-1
clone size: once
CDR3 protein: CSVDIYNEQFF
CDR3 DNA: TGCAGCGTGGATATCTACAATGAGCAGTTCTTC

D gene: NA
V gene: TRBV4-1
J gene: TRBJ2-5
clone size: NA
CDR3 protein: CASSQGSRSETQYF
CDR3 DNA: TGCGCCAGCAGCCAGGGTAGCCGGTCAGAGACCCAGTACTTC

D gene: TRBD1
V gene: TRBV15
J gene: TRBJ1-4
clone size: NA
CDR3 protein: CATSRGSEGASEKLFF
CDR3 DNA: TGTGCCACCAGCAGAGGATCGGAGGGGGCGAGTGAAAAACTGTTTTTT

D gene: NA
V gene: TRBV14
J gene: TRBJ2-3
clone size: NA
CDR3 protein: CASSQVIDIRRDTQYF
CDR3 DNA: TGTGCCAGCAGCCAAGTTATTGACATCAGGAGAGATACGCAGTATTTT

D gene: NA
V gene: TRBV27
J gene: TRBJ2-7
clone size: NA
CDR3 protein: CASSFVEGGSYEQYF
CDR3 DNA: TGTGCCAGCAGTTTCGTGGAGGGGGGATCCTACGAGCAGTACTTC

D gene: TRBD1
V gene: TRBV27
J gene: TRBJ2-7
clone size: once
CDR3 protein: CASSLSGGGYEQYF
CDR3 DNA: TGTGCCAGCAGTTTATCAGGGGGCGGCTACGAGCAGTACTTC

D gene: NA
V gene: TRBV7-8
J gene: TRBJ2-1
clone size: NA
CDR3 protein: CASSLYPRNEQFF
CDR3 DNA: TGTGCCAGCAGCTTATATCCCCGTAATGAGCAGTTCTTC

D gene: TRBD2
V gene: TRBV7-9
J gene: TRBJ2-3
clone size: NA
CDR3 protein: CASSYDGRAFADTQYF
CDR3 DNA: TGTGCCAGCAGTTATGACGGGAGGGCCTTTGCAGATACGCAGTATTTT

D gene: TRBD1
V gene: TRBV10-3
J gene: TRBJ1-2
clone size: NA
CDR3 protein: CAISEVEGGGYYGYTF
CDR3 DNA: TGTGCCATCAGTGAAGTCGAAGGGGGCGGGTACTATGGCTACACCTTC

D gene: TRBD1
V gene: TRBV29-1
J gene: TRBJ1-2
clone size: NA
CDR3 protein: CSGKQGAGYGYTF
CDR3 DNA: TGCAGCGGCAAACAGGGGGCCGGCTATGGCTACACCTTC

D gene: TRBD2
V gene: TRBV6-5
J gene: TRBJ2-7
clone size: NA
CDR3 protein: CASSYSIGGRAYEQYF
CDR3 DNA: TGTGCCAGCAGTTACTCGATCGGCGGGAGGGCCTACGAGCAGTACTTC

D gene: TRBD2
V gene: TRBV9
J gene: TRBJ2-7
clone size: once
CDR3 protein: CASSLSGTPSYEQYF
CDR3 DNA: TGTGCCAGCAGCCTTAGCGGGACACCTTCCTACGAGCAGTACTTC

D gene: NA
V gene: TRBV7-9
J gene: TRBJ1-1
clone size: NA
CDR3 protein: CASSSWGAGSNTEAFF
CDR3 DNA: TGTGCCAGCAGCTCCTGGGGGGCAGGGTCGAACACTGAAGCTTTCTTT

D gene: NA
V gene: TRBV4-1
J gene: TRBJ2-1
clone size: NA
CDR3 protein: CASSHIARQANEQFF
CDR3 DNA: TGCGCCAGCAGCCACATAGCCCGCCAGGCCAATGAGCAGTTCTTC

D gene: TRBD2
V gene: TRBV7-9
J gene: TRBJ2-7
clone size: NA
CDR3 protein: CASSSPTSDYEQYF
CDR3 DNA: TGTGCCAGCAGCTCCCCGACTAGCGACTACGAGCAGTACTTC

D gene: NA
V gene: TRBV19
J gene: TRBJ1-1
clone size: NA
CDR3 protein: CASSILGTEAFF
CDR3 DNA: TGTGCCAGTAGTATTCTGGGAACTGAAGCTTTCTTT

D gene: NA
V gene: TRBV5-6
J gene: TRBJ2-2
clone size: NA
CDR3 protein: CASSLRGQVSTGELFF
CDR3 DNA: TGTGCCAGCAGCTTGAGGGGCCAGGTGTCCACCGGGGAGCTGTTTTTT

D gene: NA
V gene: TRBV29-1
J gene: TRBJ2-5
clone size: NA
CDR3 protein: CSVAAETQYF
CDR3 DNA: TGCAGCGTTGCTGCCGAGACCCAGTACTTC